The clone carrying this TCR beta chain was observed many times. Its antigen is currently unknown. At the time of active disease, bone marrow was collected from every patient. These data are taken from a study of read filtering for tumor transcriptome and immune sequencing. Study information: RNA-seq yielded only about 85 to 1273 TCR reads, IR-seq about 4 to 11 million. Whole-study findings and limits: IR-seq and RNA-seq agreed better without single-read clonotypes.

From 350 to 500 ng of RNA, a library with molecular barcoded alpha/delta and beta/gamma adaptors was made. TCRdb ran MiXCR on the reads and lists one entry per CDR3 protein. The sample contains 75,000 to 95,000 distinct CDR3 sequences, around 12% of which appear only once. V was pared by 6 bases and J by 6 bases, with 11 bases of the junction left unmatched. CDR3 length equals 15 residues. Per germline, CDR1 SGHVS and CDR2 FNYEAQ. The specimen sequenced was a population of CD138-negative cells sorted from bone marrow. The source is a donor at least 40 years old with multiple myeloma. This rearrangement joins TRBV7-6 to TRBJ2-1, with 7 bases lining up with TRBD2. The CDR3 region has the DNA TGTGCCAGCAGTCGAGGCGCTAGCGGACTCAATGAGCAGTTCTTC. Its protein is CASSRGASGLNEQFF.